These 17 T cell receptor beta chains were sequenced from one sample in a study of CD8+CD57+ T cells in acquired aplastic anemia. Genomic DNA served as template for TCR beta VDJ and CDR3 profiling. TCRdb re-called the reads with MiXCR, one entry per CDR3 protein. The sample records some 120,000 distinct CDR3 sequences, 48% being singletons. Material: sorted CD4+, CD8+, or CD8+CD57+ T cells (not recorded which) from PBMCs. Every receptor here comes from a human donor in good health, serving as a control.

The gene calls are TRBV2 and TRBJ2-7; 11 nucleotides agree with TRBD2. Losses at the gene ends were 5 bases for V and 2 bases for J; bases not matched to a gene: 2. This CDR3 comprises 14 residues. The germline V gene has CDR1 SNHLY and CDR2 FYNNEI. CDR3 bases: TGTGCCAGCAGTAATAGCGGGGGGGCCTACGAGCAGTACTTC. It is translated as CASSNSGGAYEQYF.

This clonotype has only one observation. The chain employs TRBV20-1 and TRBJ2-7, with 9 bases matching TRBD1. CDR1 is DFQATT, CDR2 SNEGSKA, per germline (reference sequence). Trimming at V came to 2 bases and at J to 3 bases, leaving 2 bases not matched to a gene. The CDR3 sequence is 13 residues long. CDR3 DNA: TGCAGTGCTAGACTGGGACAGGGCTACGAGCAGTACTTC. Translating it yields CSARLGQGYEQYF.

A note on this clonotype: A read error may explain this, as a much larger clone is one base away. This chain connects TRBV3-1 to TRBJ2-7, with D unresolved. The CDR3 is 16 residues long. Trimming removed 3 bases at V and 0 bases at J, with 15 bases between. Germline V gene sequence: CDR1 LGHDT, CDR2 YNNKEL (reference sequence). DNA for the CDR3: TGTGCCAGCAGCCATGAGGCCAACGGGTTCTCCTACGAGCAGTACTTC. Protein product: CASSHEANGFSYEQYF.

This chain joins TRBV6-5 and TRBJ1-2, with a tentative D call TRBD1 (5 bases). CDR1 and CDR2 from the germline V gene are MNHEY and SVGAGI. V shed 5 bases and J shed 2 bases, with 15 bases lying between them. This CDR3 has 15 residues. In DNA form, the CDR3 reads TGTGCCAGCAGTACTCGGGCAGGGACCAACTATGGCTACACCTTC. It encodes CASSTRAGTNYGYTF.

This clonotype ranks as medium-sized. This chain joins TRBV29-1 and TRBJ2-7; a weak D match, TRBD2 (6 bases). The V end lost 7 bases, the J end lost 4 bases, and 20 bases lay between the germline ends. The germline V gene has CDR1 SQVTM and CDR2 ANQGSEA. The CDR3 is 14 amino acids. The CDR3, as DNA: TGCAGCGCGTCCGCCCGAGCGGGTGCTTACGAGCAGTACTTC. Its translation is CSASARAGAYEQYF.

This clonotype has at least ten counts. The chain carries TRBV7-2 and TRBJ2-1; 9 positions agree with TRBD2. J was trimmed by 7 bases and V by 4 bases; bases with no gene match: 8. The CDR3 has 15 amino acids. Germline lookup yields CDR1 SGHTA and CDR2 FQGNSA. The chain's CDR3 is CASSYGTSRVNEQFF. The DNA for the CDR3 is TGTGCCAGCAGCTATGGGACTAGCAGGGTAAATGAGCAGTTCTTC.

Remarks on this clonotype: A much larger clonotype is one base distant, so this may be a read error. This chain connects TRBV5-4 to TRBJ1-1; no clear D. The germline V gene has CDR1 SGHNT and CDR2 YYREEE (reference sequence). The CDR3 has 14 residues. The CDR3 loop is CASGLVAGNTEAFF. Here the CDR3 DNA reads TGTGCCAGCGGCTTGGTAGCGGGGAACACTGAAGCTTTCTTT.

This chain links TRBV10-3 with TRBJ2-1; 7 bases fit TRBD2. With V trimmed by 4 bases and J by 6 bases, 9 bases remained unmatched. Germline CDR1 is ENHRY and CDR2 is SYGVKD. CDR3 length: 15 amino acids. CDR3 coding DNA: TGTGCCATCAGTGCCCAAGCGGGGTCAAGCAATGAGCAGTTCTTC. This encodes CAISAQAGSSNEQFF.

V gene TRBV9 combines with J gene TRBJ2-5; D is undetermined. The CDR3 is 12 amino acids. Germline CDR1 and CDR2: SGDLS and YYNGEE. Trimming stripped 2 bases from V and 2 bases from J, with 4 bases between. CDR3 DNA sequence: TGTGCCAGCAGCGTCGCTCAAGAGACCCAGTACTTC. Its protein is CASSVAQETQYF.

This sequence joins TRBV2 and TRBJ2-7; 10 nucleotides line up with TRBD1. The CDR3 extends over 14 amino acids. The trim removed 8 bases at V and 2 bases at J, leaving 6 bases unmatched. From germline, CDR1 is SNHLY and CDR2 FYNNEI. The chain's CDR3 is CASRAGQGPYEQYF. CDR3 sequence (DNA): TGTGCCAGCCGGGCGGGACAGGGGCCCTACGAGCAGTACTTC.

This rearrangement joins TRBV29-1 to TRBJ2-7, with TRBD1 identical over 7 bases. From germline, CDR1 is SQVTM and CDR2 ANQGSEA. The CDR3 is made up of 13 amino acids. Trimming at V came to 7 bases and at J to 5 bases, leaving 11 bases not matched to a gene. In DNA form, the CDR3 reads TGCAGCGCCGCCGGGACAGTGAAGAACGAGCAGTACTTC. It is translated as CSAAGTVKNEQYF.

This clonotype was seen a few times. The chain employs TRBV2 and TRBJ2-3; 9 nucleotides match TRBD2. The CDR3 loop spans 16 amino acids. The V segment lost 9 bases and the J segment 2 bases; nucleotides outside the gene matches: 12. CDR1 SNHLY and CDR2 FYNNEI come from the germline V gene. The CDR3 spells CARRPGTSRFTDTQYF. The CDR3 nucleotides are TGTGCCAGGCGTCCCGGGACTAGCCGTTTCACAGATACGCAGTATTTT.

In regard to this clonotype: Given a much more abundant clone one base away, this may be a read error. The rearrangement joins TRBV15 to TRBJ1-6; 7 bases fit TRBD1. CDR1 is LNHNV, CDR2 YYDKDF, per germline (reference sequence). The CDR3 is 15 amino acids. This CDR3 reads CATSREGGYNPPLRF. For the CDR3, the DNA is TGTGCCACCAGCAGAGAAGGGGGCTATAATCCACCCCTCCGCTTT.

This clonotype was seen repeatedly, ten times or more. CDR3 residues: CAWSVTGWETQYF. The CDR3, as DNA: TGTGCCTGGAGTGTGACCGGGTGGGAGACCCAGTACTTC. The chain employs TRBV30 and TRBJ2-5; D is undetermined. The germline CDR1 and CDR2 sequences are GTSNPN and SVGIG (reference sequence). V was shortened by 0 bases and J by 5 bases, with 10 bases between the two germline ends. The CDR3 consists of 13 residues. Based on the CDR3 plus reference TRBV30 and TRBJ2-5, the full variable domain is SQTIHQWPATLVQPVGSPLSLECTVEGTSNPNLYWYRQAAGRGLQLLFYSVGIGQISSEVPQNLSASRPQDRQFILSSKKLLLSDSGFYLCAWSVTGWETQYFGPGTRLLVL.

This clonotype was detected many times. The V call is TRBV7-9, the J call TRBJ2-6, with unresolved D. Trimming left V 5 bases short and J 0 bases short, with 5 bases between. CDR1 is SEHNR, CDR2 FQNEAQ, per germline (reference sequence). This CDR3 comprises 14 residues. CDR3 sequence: CASSINSGANVLTF. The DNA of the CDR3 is TGTGCCAGCAGCATCAACTCTGGGGCCAACGTCCTGACTTTC.

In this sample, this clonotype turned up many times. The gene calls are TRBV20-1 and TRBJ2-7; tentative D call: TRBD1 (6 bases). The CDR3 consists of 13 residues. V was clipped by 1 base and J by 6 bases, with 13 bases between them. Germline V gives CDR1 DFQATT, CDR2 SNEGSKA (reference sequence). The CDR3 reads CSARVNRALEQYF. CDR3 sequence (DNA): TGCAGTGCTAGAGTGAACAGGGCCCTCGAGCAGTACTTC.

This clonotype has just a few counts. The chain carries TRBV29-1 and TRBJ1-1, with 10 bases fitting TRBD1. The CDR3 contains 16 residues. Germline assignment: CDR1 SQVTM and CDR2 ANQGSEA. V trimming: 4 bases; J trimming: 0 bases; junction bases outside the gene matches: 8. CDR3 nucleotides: TGCAGCGTTGGGGGGACAGGGGTTGGGATGAACACTGAAGCTTTCTTT. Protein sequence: CSVGGTGVGMNTEAFF.